This entry describes one TCR beta chain. The table came from immunoSEQ multiplex PCR; TCRdb's copy has only in-frame clones and leaves some out. The table has around 120,000 clones, approximately 92% seen once. This CDR3 comprises 14 residues. Germline V gene data show CDR1 as KGHSH and CDR2 as LQKENI. The V end lost 1 base, the J end lost 4 bases, and 10 bases lay between the germline ends. The sample comes from a study of T cell responses to AZD1222 COVID-19 vaccine. The sequencing here drew on peripheral blood, taken on day 0 of AZD1222 vaccination. This clonotype was sampled from an adult in good health. V is TRBV18 and J is TRBJ1-2; no firm D call. CDR3 coding DNA: TGTGCCAGCTCACCACTCGAGGGAGGCTATGGCTACACCTTC. Translation gives CASSPLEGGYGYTF.